Each of the 21 T cell receptor beta chains below was sequenced from the same sample in a study of T-cell reconstitution after alpha-beta-depleted transplantation in children (dated by TCRdb to about 2016). The method behind the library was PCR. Sequencer: Illumina HiSeq 2500. TCR libraries were prepared with molecular barcoding, using unique molecular identifiers to normalize TCRbeta repertoire quantification. Starting from the raw public reads, TCRdb applied fastp trimming at Q25, assembled clones with MiXCR and retained in-frame beta chains. Every entry covers one CDR3 protein and lists the most common genes and DNA from its rows. Within this sample are about 610,000 distinct CDR3 sequences, with about 10% of them counted one time only. The ten top clones hold less than 4.5% of the sample. The sample in question was PBMCs from the stem cell graft donor, obtained from the stem cell graft. The receptors shown here come from a human donor who donated a stem cell graft to a child with acute myeloid leukemia.

This clonotype was found many times. The chain has TRBV7-9 and TRBJ1-5, with 7 nucleotides matching TRBD1. The CDR3 is made up of 17 amino acids. Germline V gives CDR1 SEHNR, CDR2 FQNEAQ (reference sequence). V lost 1 base to trimming and J lost 3 bases; unmatched junction nucleotides: 9. The CDR3 loop is CASSLGGQPETNQPQHF. DNA of the CDR3: TGTGCCAGCAGCTTAGGGGGACAGCCCGAAACCAATCAGCCCCAGCATTTT.

The V call is TRBV5-6, the J call TRBJ2-7, with D unresolved. CDR1 is SGHDT and CDR2 is YYEEEE in the germline V gene. This CDR3 has 12 residues. The V and J ends lost 4 bases and 3 bases respectively, with 8 bases between them. CDR3 nucleotides: TGTGCCAGCAGCACACAAGACTACGAGCAGTACTTC. It specifies CASSTQDYEQYF.

A few counts support this clonotype. The rearrangement uses TRBV4-3 and TRBJ2-1; D is perhaps TRBD2 (6 bases). From germline, CDR1 is LGHNA and CDR2 YSLEER. CDR3 length equals 16 residues. V was shortened by 0 bases and J by 4 bases, with 13 bases between the two germline ends. CDR3 sequence: CASSQDSGRAYNEQFF. CDR3 DNA: TGCGCCAGCAGCCAAGATAGCGGCAGGGCTTACAATGAGCAGTTCTTC.

This clonotype was recorded a few times. V usage is TRBV7-8 and J usage is TRBJ1-6; D is perhaps TRBD1 (5 bases). V was clipped by 7 bases and J by 6 bases, with 16 bases between them. The CDR3 loop spans 15 amino acids. From germline, CDR1 is SGHVS and CDR2 FQNEAQ. The CDR3 spells CASTVGGGGNSPLHF. Written as DNA, the CDR3 is TGTGCCAGCACCGTGGGGGGAGGAGGTAATTCACCCCTCCACTTT.

In its sample, this clonotype was seen many times. This sequence joins TRBV5-1 and TRBJ2-1, with D possibly TRBD2 on 6 matching bases. The germline V and J ends were trimmed by 0 bases and 3 bases, with 10 bases remaining between them. This CDR3 is built from 15 residues. The germline CDR1 and CDR2 sequences are SGHRS and YFSETQ. CDR3 region: CASSLDGTLYNEQFF. The CDR3 nucleotides read TGCGCCAGCAGCTTGGACGGGACTCTCTACAATGAGCAGTTCTTC.

This clonotype was counted only a few times. V gene TRBV28 combines with J gene TRBJ2-5, with unresolved D. Trimming took off 2 bases at V and 4 bases at J, with 8 bases between the two ends. CDR1 is MDHEN, CDR2 SYDVKM, per germline. The length of the CDR3 is 13 residues. The CDR3 region has the DNA TGTGCCAGCAGTTTAATTAGGCGAGAGACCCAGTACTTC. Translating gives CASSLIRRETQYF.

The chain carries TRBV20-1 and TRBJ2-1; 8 bases map to TRBD2. After removal of 7 bases from V and 2 bases from J, the junction contained 4 bases not matched to a gene. CDR3 length: 13 residues. Germline lookup yields CDR1 DFQATT and CDR2 SNEGSKA (reference sequence). Written as DNA, the CDR3 is TGCAGTGAGCGGGGGCCCGCCTACAATGAGCAGTTCTTC. This codes for CSERGPAYNEQFF.

J is TRBJ1-2 and V is TRBV29-1, with D unclear. V was trimmed by 2 bases and J by 3 bases, leaving 13 bases between them. The CDR3 runs 14 residues. Germline assignment: CDR1 SQVTM and CDR2 ANQGSEA. The CDR3 is CSVESATPDYGYTF. The CDR3 bases are TGCAGCGTTGAATCCGCCACGCCGGACTATGGCTACACCTTC.

DNA for the CDR3: TGTGCCAGCAGTTTCGGACAGGGAGTTAAATTGTATGGCTACACCTTC. Amino acids: CASSFGQGVKLYGYTF. The V and J genes are TRBV6-2 or TRBV6-3 and TRBJ1-2; TRBD1 matches 8 bases. The CDR3 runs to 16 residues. The germline V gene has CDR1 MNHEY and CDR2 SVGEGT. Trimming at V came to 4 bases and at J to 5 bases, leaving 12 bases not matched to a gene.

V usage is TRBV28 and J usage is TRBJ1-2; 7 bases match TRBD1. Germline V gene sequence: CDR1 MDHEN, CDR2 SYDVKM. The CDR3 is 14 amino acids. V gave up 5 bases and J gave up 11 bases; unmatched junction bases: 14. CDR3 residues: CASSEVRDSAIYTF. DNA for the CDR3: TGTGCCAGCAGTGAAGTCCGGGACAGTGCCATTTACACCTTC.

This chain links TRBV5-6 with TRBJ2-7; D not certain. The V end was cut by 3 bases, the J end by 3 bases, with 10 bases between. The CDR3 length is 13 residues. Germline CDR1 SGHDT, CDR2 YYEEEE. The CDR3 reads CASSSYGDYEQYF. As DNA, the CDR3 is TGTGCCAGCAGCTCCTATGGAGACTACGAGCAGTACTTC.

This clonotype was seen a few times. This sequence joins TRBV5-6 and TRBJ2-3, with TRBD1 matching over 7 bases. Germline CDR1 SGHDT, CDR2 YYEEEE. This CDR3 is 15 amino acids long. V lost 0 bases to trimming and J lost 4 bases; unmatched junction nucleotides: 5. The CDR3 reads CASSLEFTGADTQYF. The CDR3 region has the DNA TGTGCCAGCAGCTTGGAATTTACAGGGGCAGATACGCAGTATTTT.

This clonotype occurred a few times. The gene calls are TRBV7-9 and TRBJ2-2; D is ambiguous. V lost 11 bases, J lost 0 bases, and 16 bases lay in between. Germline V gene data show CDR1 as SEHNR and CDR2 as FQNEAQ (reference sequence). The length of the CDR3 is 15 residues. The CDR3 reads CAGLRRRSNTGELFF. The CDR3 DNA sequence: TGTGCCGGGCTAAGAAGGCGGTCGAACACCGGGGAGCTGTTTTTT.

In this sample, this clonotype turned up a few times. The rearrangement uses TRBV12-3 or TRBV12-4 and TRBJ1-4; 8 nucleotides align to TRBD1. This CDR3 is built from 15 residues. Trimming cost V 4 bases and J 4 bases; bases outside gene matches: 5. The CDR3 DNA sequence: TGTGCCAGCAGTTCACAGACAGGGGTTAATGAAAAACTGTTTTTT. It codes for CASSSQTGVNEKLFF.

This clonotype showed up many times. The V and J genes are TRBV20-1 and TRBJ2-5; D unclear. The CDR3 runs to 12 residues. Germline V gene data show CDR1 as DFQATT and CDR2 as SNEGSKA (reference sequence). The V end was cut by 3 bases, the J end by 5 bases, with 10 bases between. CDR3 nucleotides: TGCAGTGCTAGGATCCCAACCGAGACCCAGTACTTC. Translating gives CSARIPTETQYF.

This clonotype was counted a single time. The V gene is TRBV5-5, the J gene TRBJ1-5; weak D call: TRBD1 (6 bases). Germline V lookup: CDR1 SGHKS, CDR2 YYEKEE (reference sequence). Deletions cut 5 bases from V and 5 bases from J, with 14 bases between. The CDR3 spans 14 residues. The CDR3 protein is CASRGAGGDQPQHF. CDR3 sequence (DNA): TGTGCCAGCAGGGGGGCAGGTGGGGATCAGCCCCAGCATTTT.

This clonotype showed up just a few times. V gene TRBV2 combines with J gene TRBJ1-5, with D possibly TRBD1 on 6 matching bases. CDR1 and CDR2 (germline): SNHLY, FYNNEI. The CDR3 length is 14 residues. V was pared by 6 bases and J by 3 bases, with 12 bases between. The CDR3 sequence: CASRRDTANQPQHF. CDR3 in DNA: TGTGCCAGCAGACGGGACACCGCCAATCAGCCCCAGCATTTT.

This clonotype was seen a few times. The chain uses TRBV20-1 and TRBJ2-1; 7 bases map to TRBD1. The CDR3 contains 14 residues. Germline lookup yields CDR1 DFQATT and CDR2 SNEGSKA (reference sequence). The V and J ends lost 3 bases and 10 bases, in that order; junction bases with no gene match: 12. CDR3 region: CSASALRAGGEQFF. The CDR3, as DNA: TGCAGTGCTAGTGCATTGAGGGCAGGGGGAGAGCAGTTCTTC.

The chain joins TRBV25-1 to TRBJ2-3, with D unclear. Germline CDR1 reads MGHDK; CDR2 reads SYGVNS. Between the trimmed V and J ends, which lost 8 bases and 2 bases, there was a span of 14 bases. The length of the CDR3 is 14 residues. DNA of the CDR3: TGTGCCAGCGCCAAGATTGGAACCACAGATACGCAGTATTTT. The encoded protein is CASAKIGTTDTQYF.

A note on this clonotype: One end of the junction varies from germline; a read error may be responsible. The chain has TRBV11-2 and TRBJ2-4, with D perhaps TRBD1 (6 bases). CDR1 is SGHAT and CDR2 is FQNNGV in the germline V gene. The CDR3 sequence is 16 residues long. This CDR3 reads CASRLGQTVAKNIQYF. CDR3 in DNA: TGTGCCAGCAGGTTAGGACAGACGGTGGCCAAAAACATTCAGTACTTC.

In this sample, this clonotype turned up a few times. The chain carries TRBV7-2 and TRBJ1-4, with a weak D call TRBD1 (6 bases). With 2 bases removed from V and 8 bases from J, the gap between germline ends came to 18 bases. The CDR3 length is 16 residues. The germline CDR1 and CDR2 sequences are SGHTA and FQGNSA. CDR3 region: CASSLWADSQGEKLFF. Here the CDR3 DNA reads TGTGCCAGCAGCTTATGGGCCGACAGTCAGGGGGAAAAACTGTTTTTT.